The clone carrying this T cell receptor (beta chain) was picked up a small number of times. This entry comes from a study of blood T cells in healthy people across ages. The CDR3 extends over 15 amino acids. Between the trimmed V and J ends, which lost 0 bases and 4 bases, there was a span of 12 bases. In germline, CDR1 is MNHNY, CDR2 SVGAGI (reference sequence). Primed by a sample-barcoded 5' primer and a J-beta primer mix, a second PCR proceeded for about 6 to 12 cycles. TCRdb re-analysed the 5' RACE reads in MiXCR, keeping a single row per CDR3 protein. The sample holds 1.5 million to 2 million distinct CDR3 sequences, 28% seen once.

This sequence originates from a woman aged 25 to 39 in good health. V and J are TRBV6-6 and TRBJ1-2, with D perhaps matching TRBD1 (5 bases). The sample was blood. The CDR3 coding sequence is TGTGCCAGCAGTTACTCGGGCCAAAGGGGCTATGGCTACACCTTC. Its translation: CASSYSGQRGYGYTF.